This entry describes one T cell receptor (beta chain). Its specificity is not known. The data were taken from a study of cytomegalovirus exposure and HLA in healthy donors. General study results and limits: Most TCRs appeared rarely, but some public TCRs recurred in many donors. A later analysis found that most CMV-associated TCR beta chains appeared HLA-restricted.

The PCR was carried out with 60 Vbeta primers and 13 Jbeta primers. Using immunoSEQ multiplex PCR, the repertoire was profiled, and TCRdb retains in-frame clones only, with some absent. The data show some 98,000 clones, with more than 70% seen just once and roughly 9.7% held by the top ten. The CDR3 runs 15 residues. CDR1 is WNHNN, CDR2 SYGVQD, per germline (reference sequence). With V trimmed by 6 bases and J by 3 bases, 7 bases remained unmatched. This chain links TRBV10-1 with TRBJ2-2; 7 nucleotides match TRBD1. This receptor was obtained from a man aged 18 to 30 in good health and CMV-seropositive. Sequenced: PBMCs. CDR3 loop: CASSKTGLDTGELFF. The CDR3 nucleotides are TGCGCCAGCAGCAAGACAGGGTTGGACACCGGGGAGCTGTTTTTT.